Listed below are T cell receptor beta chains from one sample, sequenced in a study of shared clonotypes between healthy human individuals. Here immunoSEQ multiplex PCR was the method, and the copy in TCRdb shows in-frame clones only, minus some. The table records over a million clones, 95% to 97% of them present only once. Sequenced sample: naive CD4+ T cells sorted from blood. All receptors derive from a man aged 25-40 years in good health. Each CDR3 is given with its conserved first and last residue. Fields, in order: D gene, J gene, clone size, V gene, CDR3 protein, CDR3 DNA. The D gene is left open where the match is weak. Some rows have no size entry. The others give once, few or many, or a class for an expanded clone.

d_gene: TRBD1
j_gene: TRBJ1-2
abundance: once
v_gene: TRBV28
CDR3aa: CASSPDRVLGYTF
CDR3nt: TGTGCCAGCAGCCCGGACAGGGTGCTTGGCTACACCTTC

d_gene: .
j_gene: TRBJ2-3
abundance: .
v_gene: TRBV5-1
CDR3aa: CASSLGAGATDTQYF
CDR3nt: TGCGCCAGCAGCTTGGGAGCAGGGGCCACAGATACGCAGTATTTT

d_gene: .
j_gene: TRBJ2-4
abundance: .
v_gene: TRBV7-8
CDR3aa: CASSPLAKNIQYF
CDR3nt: TGTGCCAGCAGCCCCCTAGCCAAAAACATTCAGTACTTC

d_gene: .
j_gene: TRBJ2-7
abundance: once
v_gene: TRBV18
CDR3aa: CASSPADSYEQYF
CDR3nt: TGTGCCAGCTCACCTGCTGACTCCTACGAGCAGTACTTC

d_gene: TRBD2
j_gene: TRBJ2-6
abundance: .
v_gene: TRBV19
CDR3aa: CASSIVGGPGANVLTF
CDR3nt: TGTGCCAGTAGTATTGTGGGAGGGCCTGGGGCCAACGTCCTGACTTTC

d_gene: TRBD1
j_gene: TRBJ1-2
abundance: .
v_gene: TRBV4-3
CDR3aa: CASSRTRGQGLYGYTF
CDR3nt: TGCGCCAGCAGCCGGACCAGGGGACAGGGTCTATATGGCTACACCTTC

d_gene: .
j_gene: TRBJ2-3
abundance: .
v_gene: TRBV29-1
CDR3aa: CSVEGLRGGTDTQYF
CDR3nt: TGCAGCGTTGAGGGCTTGCGGGGCGGCACAGATACGCAGTATTTT

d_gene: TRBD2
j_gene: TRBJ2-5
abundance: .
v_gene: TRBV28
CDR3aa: CASSLLAERTQYF
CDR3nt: TGTGCCAGCAGCCTGCTAGCGGAACGGACCCAGTACTTC

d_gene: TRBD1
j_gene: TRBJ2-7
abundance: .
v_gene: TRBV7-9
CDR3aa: CASSRLGQAGYYEQYF
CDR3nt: TGTGCCAGCAGCCGCCTCGGACAGGCCGGGTACTACGAGCAGTACTTC

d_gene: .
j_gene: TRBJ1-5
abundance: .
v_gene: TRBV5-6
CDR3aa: CASSLGWGVGDQPQHF
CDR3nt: TGTGCCAGCAGCTTGGGATGGGGGGTTGGAGATCAGCCCCAGCATTTT

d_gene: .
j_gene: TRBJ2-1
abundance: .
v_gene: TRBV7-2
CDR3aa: CASSFSHFYNEQFF
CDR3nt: TGTGCCAGCAGCTTTAGCCACTTCTACAATGAGCAGTTCTTC

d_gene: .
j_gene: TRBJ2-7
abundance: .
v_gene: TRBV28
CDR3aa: CASSSWGYEQYF
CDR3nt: TGTGCCAGCAGCTCTTGGGGCTACGAGCAGTACTTC

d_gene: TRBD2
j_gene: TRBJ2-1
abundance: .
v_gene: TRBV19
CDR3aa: CASSPASGTGNEQFF
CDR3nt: TGTGCCAGTAGTCCGGCTAGCGGGACGGGCAATGAGCAGTTCTTC

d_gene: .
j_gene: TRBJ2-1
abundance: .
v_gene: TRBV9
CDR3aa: CASSYGGRGSYNEQFF
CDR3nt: TGTGCCAGCAGCTACGGGGGTAGGGGTTCCTACAATGAGCAGTTCTTC

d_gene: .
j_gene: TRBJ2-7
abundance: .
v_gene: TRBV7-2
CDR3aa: CASSTGYEQYF
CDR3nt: TGTGCCAGCAGCACGGGCTACGAGCAGTACTTC

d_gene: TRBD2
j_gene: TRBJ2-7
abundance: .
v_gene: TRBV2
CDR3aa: CASRDVGRLEQYF
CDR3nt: TGTGCCAGCAGGGACGTCGGGAGGCTTGAGCAGTACTTC

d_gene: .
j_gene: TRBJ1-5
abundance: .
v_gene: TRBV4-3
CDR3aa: CASSQDFGGGFNQPQHF
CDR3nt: TGCGCCAGCAGCCAAGATTTCGGGGGGGGATTTAATCAGCCCCAGCATTTT

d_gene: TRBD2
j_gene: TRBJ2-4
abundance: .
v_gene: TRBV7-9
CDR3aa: CASSHPPASGSMENIQYF
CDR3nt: TGTGCCAGCAGCCACCCACCTGCAAGCGGGAGTATGGAAAACATTCAGTACTTC

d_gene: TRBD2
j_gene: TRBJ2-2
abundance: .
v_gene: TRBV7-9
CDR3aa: CASSTGGPGTGELFF
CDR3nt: TGTGCCAGCAGCACGGGGGGGCCGGGCACCGGGGAGCTGTTTTTT

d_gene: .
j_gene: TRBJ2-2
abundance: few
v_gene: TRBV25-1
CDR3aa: CASSEGSEAGELFF
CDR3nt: TGTGCCAGCAGTGAAGGGAGTGAGGCCGGGGAGCTGTTTTTT

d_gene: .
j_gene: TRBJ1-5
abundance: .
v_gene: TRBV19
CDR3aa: CASTFLGAAQPQHF
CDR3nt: TGTGCCAGTACCTTCCTCGGCGCTGCTCAGCCCCAGCATTTT

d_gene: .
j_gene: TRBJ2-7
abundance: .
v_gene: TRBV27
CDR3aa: CASSQVGLAYEQYF
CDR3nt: TGTGCCAGCAGTCAGGTCGGGCTAGCCTACGAGCAGTACTTC

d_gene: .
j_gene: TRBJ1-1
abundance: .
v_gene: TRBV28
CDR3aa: CASSLLGQQEAFF
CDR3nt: TGTGCCAGCAGTTTATTAGGGCAGCAAGAAGCTTTCTTT

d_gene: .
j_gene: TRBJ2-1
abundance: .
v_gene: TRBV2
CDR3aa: CASSGDSDNEQFF
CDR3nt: TGTGCCAGCAGTGGGGACTCCGACAATGAGCAGTTCTTC

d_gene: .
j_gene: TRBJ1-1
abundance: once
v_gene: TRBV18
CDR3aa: CASSRKENTEAFF
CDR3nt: TGTGCCAGCTCAAGGAAAGAGAACACTGAAGCTTTCTTT

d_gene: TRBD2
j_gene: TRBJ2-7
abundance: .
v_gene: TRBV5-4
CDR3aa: CASSLRLAGAYEQYF
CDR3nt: TGTGCCAGCAGCTTAAGACTAGCGGGGGCCTACGAGCAGTACTTC

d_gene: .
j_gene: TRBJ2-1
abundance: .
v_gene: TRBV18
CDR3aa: CASSRSGEYNEQFF
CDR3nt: TGTGCCAGCTCAAGGTCCGGAGAGTACAATGAGCAGTTCTTC

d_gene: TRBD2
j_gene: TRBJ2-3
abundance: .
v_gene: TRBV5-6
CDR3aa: CASSFGLVGTDTQYF
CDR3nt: TGTGCCAGCAGCTTTGGACTAGTGGGCACAGATACGCAGTATTTT

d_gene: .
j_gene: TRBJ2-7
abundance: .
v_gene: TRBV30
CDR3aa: CAWSVLYEQYF
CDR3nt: TGTGCCTGGAGTGTGTTGTACGAGCAGTACTTC

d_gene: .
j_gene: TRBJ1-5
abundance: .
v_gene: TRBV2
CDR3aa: CASSDPTRTYQPQHF
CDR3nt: TGTGCCAGCAGTGATCCCACCAGAACCTATCAGCCCCAGCATTTT

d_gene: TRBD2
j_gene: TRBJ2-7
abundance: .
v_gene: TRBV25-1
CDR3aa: CASSDERESGYEQYF
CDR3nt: TGTGCCAGCAGTGACGAGCGGGAGTCAGGCTACGAGCAGTACTTC

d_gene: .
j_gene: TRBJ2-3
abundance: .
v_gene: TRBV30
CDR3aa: CAWSVDLTDTQYF
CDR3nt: TGTGCCTGGAGTGTAGACCTCACAGATACGCAGTATTTT

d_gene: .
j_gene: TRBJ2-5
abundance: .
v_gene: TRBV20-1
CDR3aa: CSARAQETQYF
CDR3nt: TGCAGTGCTAGGGCTCAGGAGACCCAGTACTTC

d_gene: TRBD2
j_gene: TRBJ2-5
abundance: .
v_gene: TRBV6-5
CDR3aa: CASRPSSGREQYF
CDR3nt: TGTGCCAGCAGACCCTCTAGCGGACGAGAGCAGTACTTC

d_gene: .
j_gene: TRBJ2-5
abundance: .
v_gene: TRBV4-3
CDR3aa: CASSQGTLGAQYF
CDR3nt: TGCGCCAGCAGCCAAGGTACACTAGGGGCCCAGTACTTC

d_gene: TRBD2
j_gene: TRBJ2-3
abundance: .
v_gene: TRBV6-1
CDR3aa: CASSEYSLAGVSDTQYF
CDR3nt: TGTGCCAGCAGTGAATATTCGCTAGCGGGAGTCTCAGATACGCAGTATTTT

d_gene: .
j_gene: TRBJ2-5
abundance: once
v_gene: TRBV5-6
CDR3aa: CASSLVERSNQETQYF
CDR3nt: TGTGCCAGCAGCTTGGTCGAGCGGTCCAACCAAGAGACCCAGTACTTC